The 14 T cell receptor beta chains given below trace back to one sample, sequenced in a study of T cell changes during pregnancy in multiple sclerosis. This table comes from immunoSEQ multiplex PCR, and its TCRdb copy is limited to in-frame clones, with some not included. The sample lists roughly 51,000 clones; around 94% were seen once. This specimen was CD8+ T cells from peripheral blood mononuclear cells, taken before pregnancy. The receptors come from a female donor with multiple sclerosis, enrolled in a pregnancy study.

The chain joins TRBV10-3 to TRBJ2-5; D is undetermined. The CDR3 has 17 residues. The germline V gene encodes CDR1 ENHRY and CDR2 SYGVKD. Trimming stripped 2 bases from V and 5 bases from J, with 21 bases between. The CDR3 spells CAISEKHPLVWWETQYF. DNA for the CDR3: TGTGCCATCAGTGAGAAGCACCCACTCGTGTGGTGGGAGACCCAGTACTTC.

The J gene is TRBJ1-2, the V gene TRBV21-1. TRBV21-1 is annotated as a pseudogene. CDR3 length: 16 residues. CDR3 sequence reads: CASSGEGTCKNYGYTF. The DNA of the CDR3 is TGTGCCAGCAGCGGGGAGGGGACTTGCAAAAACTATGGCTACACCTTC.

The genes are TRBV18 and TRBJ1-1; possible D gene TRBD1, 6 bases. The CDR3 loop spans 14 amino acids. Per germline, CDR1 KGHSH and CDR2 LQKENI. Trimming pared 3 bases from V and 1 base from J, leaving 9 bases between. As DNA, the CDR3 is TGTGCCAGCTCACCTTCGACAGGGAACACTGAAGCTTTCTTT. Translating gives CASSPSTGNTEAFF.

This chain uses TRBV5-1 with TRBJ2-7; TRBD2 might be the D (6 bases). The V end was cut by 0 bases, the J end by 6 bases, with 10 bases between. CDR3 length: 13 amino acids. The germline gives CDR1 SGHRS, CDR2 YFSETQ. CDR3 protein: CASSLGGGVEQYF. The CDR3 nucleotides are TGCGCCAGCAGCTTGGGAGGAGGGGTCGAGCAGTACTTC.

This chain links TRBV6-5 with TRBJ1-1; 7 nucleotides agree with TRBD1. V gave up 6 bases and J gave up 11 bases; unmatched junction bases: 6. CDR1 is MNHEY and CDR2 is SVGAGI in the germline V gene. The CDR3 runs to 11 residues. CDR3 coding DNA: TGTGCCAGCAGAGCCGGGACAGTGGCTTTCTTT. Amino acid sequence: CASRAGTVAFF.

The J gene is TRBJ2-7, the V gene TRBV29-1, with 9 positions matching TRBD2. The CDR3 is 14 amino acids. Trimming removed 6 bases from V and 3 bases from J; junction bases left unmatched: 9. Germline CDR1 is SQVTM and CDR2 is ANQGSEA. The CDR3 spells CSVVFFSGSYEQYF. CDR3 DNA: TGCAGCGTCGTTTTCTTTAGCGGGAGCTACGAGCAGTACTTC.

This clone appeared once. The chain has TRBV15 and TRBJ1-1, with D tentatively TRBD1 (6 bases). V lost 6 bases to trimming and J lost 0 bases, with 14 bases between them. Germline values: CDR1 LNHNV, CDR2 YYDKDF (reference sequence). The CDR3 is made up of 15 amino acids. CDR3 in amino acids: CATSLQGHVNTEAFF. The CDR3 coding sequence is TGTGCCACCAGTCTACAGGGTCATGTGAACACTGAAGCTTTCTTT.

V usage is TRBV4-3 and J usage is TRBJ2-1; D not certain. The CDR3 has 14 residues. The germline V gene encodes CDR1 LGHNA and CDR2 YSLEER. V shed 3 bases and J shed 5 bases, with 11 bases lying between them. The CDR3 loop reads CASSQGPTDNEQFF. The CDR3 nucleotides are TGCGCCAGCAGCCAGGGCCCTACAGACAATGAGCAGTTCTTC.

The gene calls are TRBV27 and TRBJ2-1; TRBD2 aligns across 8 bases. Germline CDR1 and CDR2: MNHEY and SMNVEV (reference sequence). Trimming took 10 bases from V and 6 from J; bases not matched to a gene: 8. The CDR3 sequence is 13 residues long. Written as DNA, the CDR3 is TGTGCCACCGGCGGTAGCGGGATCAATGAGCAGTTCTTC. This sequence encodes CATGGSGINEQFF.

This clone showed up just once. This chain links TRBV5-1 with TRBJ2-2; 13 bases agree with TRBD2. The V gene end was trimmed by 2 bases and the J gene end by 7 bases; junction bases not matched to a gene: 5. The CDR3 extends over 16 amino acids. Per the germline V gene, CDR1 is SGHRS and CDR2 is YFSETQ. CDR3: CASSLPTSGGIGELFF. CDR3 DNA: TGCGCCAGCAGCTTACCGACTAGCGGGGGGATCGGGGAGCTGTTTTTT.

The rearrangement uses TRBV4-1 and TRBJ1-5; D remains ambiguous. V lost 1 base and J 1 base, leaving 5 bases between the germline ends. Per germline, CDR1 MGHRA and CDR2 YSYEKL. CDR3 length: 14 residues. CDR3 sequence (DNA): TGCGCCAGCAGCCAAGTTGGCAGCAATCAGCCCCAGCATTTT. Residues: CASSQVGSNQPQHF.

This rearrangement joins TRBV6-1 to TRBJ1-5; perhaps TRBD1 as D (6 bases). In germline, CDR1 is MNHNS, CDR2 SASEGT. Trimming took off 1 base at V and 6 bases at J, with 13 bases between the two ends. The CDR3 is 15 amino acids. This CDR3 reads CASSEEEVGAQPQHF. CDR3 nucleotide sequence: TGTGCCAGCAGTGAAGAGGAGGTGGGGGCTCAGCCCCAGCATTTT.

The gene calls are TRBV4-3 and TRBJ2-5; 7 bases are a match to TRBD1. The CDR3 is 15 amino acids. V lost 4 bases, J lost 5 bases, and 10 bases stayed unmatched. CDR1 is LGHNA and CDR2 is YSLEER in the germline V gene. The CDR3 DNA reads as TGCGCCAGCAGCCTTTACACCGGGACAGAGGAGACCCAGTACTTC. Amino acid sequence: CASSLYTGTEETQYF.

CDR3 DNA sequence: TGTGCCAGGACCCCGGGAGGGCCTATTACCGGATCCTACGAGCAGTACTTC. Protein sequence: CARTPGGPITGSYEQYF. The V call is TRBV2, the J call TRBJ2-7, with 8 bases fitting TRBD2. The CDR3 is made up of 17 amino acids. With 9 bases clipped from V and 1 base from J, the junction kept 17 bases outside the gene matches. Germline lookup yields CDR1 SNHLY and CDR2 FYNNEI.